Following are 20 T cell receptor beta chains from one sample sequenced in a study of blood T cell repertoires in COVID-19. The data were produced by immunoSEQ multiplex PCR, yet TCRdb's version contains in-frame clones alone and is incomplete. The sample contains roughly 300,000 clones, 75% to 90% of which appear only once. The sample consisted of PBMCs or T cells enriched from blood (not recorded which). The source of these receptors is a woman aged 50 to 60 who had recovered from COVID-19.

The V call is TRBV30, the J call TRBJ1-4; tentative D call: TRBD1 (5 bases). V was cut by 0 bases and J by 7 bases, with 12 bases left in between. CDR3 size: 14 residues. The germline V gene has CDR1 GTSNPN and CDR2 SVGIG (reference sequence). The CDR3 is CAWSVWGGGEKLFF. The CDR3 coding sequence is TGTGCCTGGAGTGTATGGGGGGGTGGTGAAAAACTGTTTTTT.

V usage is TRBV5-1 and J usage is TRBJ2-5; 12 nucleotides line up with TRBD1. The trim removed 4 bases at V and 7 bases at J, leaving 8 bases unmatched. This CDR3 contains 15 residues. CDR1 SGHRS and CDR2 YFSETQ come from the germline V gene. For the CDR3, the DNA is TGCGCCAGCAGCCGGGACAGGGGGCAGACGGTGACCCAGTACTTC. It translates to CASSRDRGQTVTQYF.

The chain links TRBV4-3 to TRBJ1-5, with 7 positions matching TRBD1. The V segment lost 2 bases and the J segment 7 bases; nucleotides outside the gene matches: 2. Germline V gives CDR1 LGHNA, CDR2 YSLEER. CDR3 length equals 13 residues. CDR3 in amino acids: CASSQTGEQPQHF. The CDR3 DNA reads as TGCGCCAGCAGCCAAACAGGGGAACAGCCCCAGCATTTT.

The V and J genes are TRBV30 and TRBJ1-1; 9 positions agree with TRBD1. V was clipped by 5 bases and J by 1 base; unmatched bases: 2. Germline V gene sequence: CDR1 GTSNPN, CDR2 SVGIG (reference sequence). The CDR3 is made up of 13 amino acids. CDR3 residues: CAWGDRANTEAFF. CDR3 DNA: TGTGCCTGGGGGGACAGGGCGAACACTGAAGCTTTCTTT.

V and J are TRBV15 and TRBJ2-5; the D gene is possibly TRBD2 (6 bases). V was clipped by 0 bases and J by 11 bases, with 13 bases between them. Germline values: CDR1 LNHNV, CDR2 YYDKDF (reference sequence). The CDR3 contains 13 residues. The CDR3 is CATSRDRDSSQYF. CDR3 DNA: TGTGCCACCAGCAGAGACCGGGACTCCTCTCAGTACTTC. Looking up the rest from reference TRBV15 and TRBJ2-5 gives the full variable domain: DAMVIQNPRYQVTQFGKPVTLSCSQTLNHNVMYWYQQKSSQAPKLLFHYYDKDFNNEADTPDNFQSRRPNTSFCFLDIRSPGLGDTAMYLCATSRDRDSSQYFGPGTRLLVL.

As DNA, the CDR3 is TGCGCCAGCAGCCAAGATCTTGGCGAGGGGAACACTGAAGCTTTCTTT. Encoded protein: CASSQDLGEGNTEAFF. The gene calls are TRBV4-1 and TRBJ1-1; D remains ambiguous. The CDR3 extends over 16 amino acids. Per germline, CDR1 MGHRA and CDR2 YSYEKL. V gave up 0 bases and J gave up 1 base, with 12 bases separating them.

The chain uses TRBV7-9 and TRBJ2-7, with a tentative D call TRBD1 (5 bases). The length of the CDR3 is 14 residues. CDR1 is SEHNR, CDR2 FQNEAQ, per germline (reference sequence). V was cut by 1 base and J by 1 base, with 8 bases left in between. The CDR3 DNA is TGTGCCAGCAGCTTAGGAACAGGATCCTACGAGCAGTACTTC. Protein product: CASSLGTGSYEQYF.

This clone has more than one count but fewer than ten. This CDR3 reads CASSAGGRYYGYTF. CDR3 sequence (DNA): TGTGCCAGCAGCGCAGGGGGCAGGTACTATGGCTACACCTTC. The rearrangement joins TRBV9 to TRBJ1-2, with TRBD1 identical over 8 bases. The J segment lost 3 bases and the V segment lost 3 bases, leaving 4 bases of the junction unmatched. The CDR3 runs to 14 residues. Germline-derived CDR1 and CDR2 are SGDLS and YYNGEE.

This clone is labeled medium-sized (0.01 to 0.1%). CDR3: CASSPGLETDTQYF. The CDR3 nucleotides read TGTGCCAGCAGCCCGGGACTAGAAACAGATACGCAGTATTTT. The chain employs TRBV4-2 and TRBJ2-3; 8 bases are shared with TRBD2. The germline gives CDR1 LGHNA, CDR2 YNFKEQ. The CDR3 loop spans 14 amino acids. The V gene end was trimmed by 4 bases and the J gene end by 3 bases; junction bases not matched to a gene: 3.

V gene TRBV19 combines with J gene TRBJ1-2; tentatively, D is TRBD1 (5 bases). The CDR3 has 15 amino acids. Trimming cost V 3 bases and J 2 bases, with 13 bases left between them. Germline V gene lookup returns CDR1 LNHDA and CDR2 SQIVND (reference sequence). The CDR3 loop is CASSIPDTGNYGYTF. DNA of the CDR3: TGTGCCAGTAGTATCCCCGACACAGGAAACTATGGCTACACCTTC.

This clone is a singleton in its sample. The rearrangement links TRBV6-5 to TRBJ2-7, with D unresolved. From germline, CDR1 is MNHEY and CDR2 SVGAGI. The CDR3 loop spans 13 amino acids. Trimming took off 6 bases at V and 4 bases at J, with 13 bases between the two ends. In DNA, the CDR3 is TGTGCCAGCAGACTTACAACCGGGTACGAGCAGTACTTC. It yields the protein CASRLTTGYEQYF.

CDR3 in amino acids: CASRSGGSGRDSYEQYF. CDR3 sequence (DNA): TGTGCCAGTAGATCAGGAGGTAGCGGGAGGGACTCCTACGAGCAGTACTTC. V gene TRBV19 combines with J gene TRBJ2-7; 11 nucleotides match TRBD2. CDR3 length equals 17 residues. Germline loops: CDR1 LNHDA, CDR2 SQIVND (reference sequence). Trimming cost V 6 bases and J 0 bases; bases outside gene matches: 10.

V and J are TRBV6-4 and TRBJ1-6, with D tentatively TRBD1 (6 bases). The CDR3 is 13 residues long. Trimming took off 10 bases at V and 7 bases at J, with 14 bases between the two ends. Germline V gene sequence: CDR1 MRHNA, CDR2 SNTAGT. The CDR3 is CAITGTQNSPLHF. CDR3 DNA sequence: TGTGCCATTACCGGGACACAAAATTCACCCCTCCACTTT.

The chain employs TRBV6-4 and TRBJ2-1; 12 bases map to TRBD2. The CDR3 is made up of 15 amino acids. Germline CDR1 MRHNA, CDR2 SNTAGT. J gave up 5 bases and V 6 bases, and 5 bases lay outside the gene matches. As DNA, the CDR3 is TGTGCCAGCAGCGGGGGACTAGCGGGCAACAATGAGCAGTTCTTC. Encoded protein: CASSGGLAGNNEQFF.

The chain is built from TRBV27 and TRBJ1-2; D possibly corresponds to TRBD1 (5 bases). Trimming removed 5 bases at V and 3 bases at J, with 13 bases between. Germline CDR1 reads MNHEY; CDR2 reads SMNVEV (reference sequence). This CDR3 is 14 amino acids long. CDR3 loop: CASSPNQGYYGYTF. DNA for the CDR3: TGTGCCAGCAGTCCCAATCAGGGTTACTATGGCTACACCTTC.

The chain links TRBV4-1 to TRBJ2-7; TRBD2 agrees at 15 bases. This CDR3 has 15 residues. Germline assignment: CDR1 MGHRA and CDR2 YSYEKL. The ends lost 5 bases at V and 5 bases at J; junction bases unmatched: 4. CDR3 in amino acids: CASSAGLAGGNEQYF. In DNA form, the CDR3 reads TGCGCCAGCAGCGCTGGACTAGCGGGGGGGAACGAGCAGTACTTC.

The sample holds a few counts of this clone. The V call is TRBV14, the J call TRBJ2-1; TRBD2 agrees at 8 bases. Germline lookup yields CDR1 SGHDN and CDR2 FVKESK. This CDR3 contains 12 residues. J lost 12 bases, V lost 6 bases, and 7 bases had no gene match. The CDR3 region has the DNA TGTGCCAGCAGTCTTAGCGGGGTTGGGCAGTTCTTC. It codes for CASSLSGVGQFF. The variable domain in full, completed from reference TRBV14 and TRBJ2-1, reads EAGVTQFPSHSVIEKGQTVTLRCDPISGHDNLYWYRRVMGKEIKFLLHFVKESKQDESGMPNNRFLAERTGGTYSTLKVQPAELEDSGVYFCASSLSGVGQFFGPGTRLTVL.

The V gene is TRBV5-8, the J gene TRBJ1-5; no clear D gene. Per germline, CDR1 SGHTS and CDR2 YDEGEE. This CDR3 is built from 14 residues. V was pared by 3 bases and J by 6 bases, with 13 bases between. The CDR3 loop is CASSYRRELQPQHF. CDR3 DNA: TGTGCCAGCAGCTATAGACGGGAACTTCAGCCCCAGCATTTT.

V and J are TRBV19 and TRBJ2-7; 10 bases agree with TRBD1. V lost 1 base and J lost 8; bases outside the gene matches: 8. The CDR3 extends over 15 amino acids. Germline CDR1 LNHDA, CDR2 SQIVND (reference sequence). The CDR3 protein is CASSIGDRGFDKQYF. In DNA, the CDR3 is TGTGCCAGTAGTATAGGGGACAGGGGCTTTGACAAGCAGTACTTC. The whole variable domain, remainder taken from reference TRBV19 and TRBJ2-7, is DGGITQSPKYLFRKEGQNVTLSCEQNLNHDAMYWYRQDPGQGLRLIYYSQIVNDFQKGDIAEGYSVSREKKESFPLTVTSAQKNPTAFYLCASSIGDRGFDKQYFGPGTRLTVT.

The chain has TRBV4-1 and TRBJ1-1; tentative D call: TRBD1 (5 bases). V lost 0 bases to trimming and J lost 1 base, with 9 bases between them. Looked up from germline, CDR1 is MGHRA and CDR2 is YSYEKL. The CDR3 is 15 residues long. The chain's CDR3 is CASSQDGQGNTEAFF. For the CDR3, the DNA is TGCGCCAGCAGCCAAGACGGTCAGGGGAACACTGAAGCTTTCTTT.